This T cell receptor (beta chain) was sequenced for a study of blood T cell repertoires in COVID-19. Study-level information: Whether acute or convalescent, the COVID-19 samples came from the United States, Italy and Spain. In each case, the material was cDNA or gDNA derived from T cells, B-cell-depleted T cells, or PBMCs.

In the authors' methods: Counts of nucleated cells, estimated from reference gene primer amplification, were obtained. Produced via immunoSEQ multiplex PCR; TCRdb's table is partial and in-frame only. V and J calls and clone size come straight from that table; D and trimming were deduced from the DNA. Altogether approximately 210,000 clones are present, 80% to 90% being singletons, with the ten largest covering roughly 8%. The CDR3 spans 17 residues. The V gene's germline CDR1 is SGHNT and CDR2 YYREEE (reference sequence). Trimming cost V 4 bases and J 1 base, with 15 bases left between them. The rearrangement joins TRBV5-4 to TRBJ1-6; D remains unclear. The material sequenced was peripheral blood. The receptor was isolated from a woman aged 45-65 years with active or convalescent COVID-19. The CDR3 DNA follows: TGTGCCAGCAGCCCCCGGGAGGGAAGATCCTATAATTCACCCCTCCACTTT. Protein sequence: CASSPREGRSYNSPLHF.